These T cell receptor beta chains were read from a single sample in a study of T cells after yellow fever vaccination. TCRdb reanalysed the 5' RACE reads using MiXCR and keeps one entry per CDR3 protein. The sample has roughly 180,000 distinct CDR3 sequences, about 6% seen once. The input for sequencing was CD4+ T cells sorted from PBMCs, taken on the day of the first yellow fever vaccination. All receptors derive from a man aged 18 to 35 who received the YFV17D yellow fever vaccine. The CDR3 runs from the conserved cysteine through the conserved F or W. Fields, in order: clone size, D gene, J gene, V gene, CDR3 protein, CDR3 DNA. A D gene is named only where the DNA matches it firmly. Clone sizes are given selectively: once, few, many, or a class where the clone is expanded.

many | NA | TRBJ1-2 | TRBV5-1 | CASSVGQSYGYTF | TGCGCCAGCAGCGTCGGACAGTCCTATGGCTACACCTTC
many | TRBD1 | TRBJ2-2 | TRBV19 | CASSDRGSVGELFF | TGTGCCAGTAGCGACAGGGGATCTGTCGGGGAGCTGTTTTTT
many | NA | TRBJ2-7 | TRBV4-1 | CASSQPTRNPYEQYF | TGCGCCAGCAGCCAACCCACGCGGAACCCCTACGAGCAGTACTTC
few | NA | TRBJ2-3 | TRBV10-3 | CAIRGSLTDTQYF | TGTGCCATCAGAGGTAGTCTCACAGATACGCAGTATTTT
NA | NA | TRBJ1-2 | TRBV7-2 | CASSLAPTTCGYTF | TGTGCCAGCAGCTTAGCGCCGACAACCTGTGGCTACACCTTC
many | NA | TRBJ1-1 | TRBV29-1 | CSVEDGGAEAFF | TGCAGCGTTGAAGACGGTGGGGCTGAAGCTTTCTTT
NA | TRBD1 | TRBJ2-4 | TRBV18 | CASSGWDSENIQYF | TGTGCCAGCTCCGGGTGGGACAGTGAAAACATTCAGTACTTC
many | NA | TRBJ2-3 | TRBV6-5 | CASSYDQWTADTQYF | TGTGCCAGCAGTTACGATCAGTGGACCGCAGATACGCAGTATTTT
many | NA | TRBJ2-1 | TRBV6-5 | CASSYVRDHEQFF | TGTGCCAGCAGTTACGTCAGGGATCATGAGCAGTTCTTC
many | TRBD1 | TRBJ1-4 | TRBV28 | CASYKDRVYEKLFF | TGTGCCAGCTATAAAGACAGGGTGTATGAAAAACTGTTTTTT
many | TRBD2 | TRBJ2-3 | TRBV5-1 | CASKLQASGVTDTQYF | TGCGCCAGCAAGCTTCAGGCTAGCGGAGTCACAGATACGCAGTATTTT
NA | NA | TRBJ2-5 | TRBV12-3/TRBV12-4 | CASSLASWGETQYF | TGTGCCAGCAGTTTAGCGTCGTGGGGAGAGACCCAGTACTTC
NA | TRBD2 | TRBJ2-1 | TRBV14 | CASSQLAGGINEQFF | TGTGCCAGCAGCCAACTAGCGGGGGGGATCAATGAGCAGTTCTTC
NA | TRBD1 | TRBJ2-7 | TRBV18 | CASSPFSSGQGSYEQYF | TGTGCCAGCTCACCATTTTCGTCGGGACAGGGCTCCTACGAGCAGTACTTC
few | TRBD1 | TRBJ1-5 | TRBV4-1 | CASSQPGQGGGQPQHF | TGCGCCAGCAGCCAACCCGGACAGGGAGGGGGTCAGCCCCAGCATTTT
many | TRBD2 | TRBJ2-1 | TRBV7-9 | CASSFYPGGGDNEQFF | TGTGCCAGCAGCTTCTATCCTGGCGGGGGGGATAATGAGCAGTTCTTC
NA | TRBD1 | TRBJ1-2 | TRBV10-3 | CAISVGQGNGYTF | TGTGCCATCAGTGTTGGACAGGGGAATGGCTACACCTTC
many | NA | TRBJ2-1 | TRBV20-1 | CSAMVGGQDEQFF | TGCAGTGCTATGGTGGGGGGGCAGGATGAGCAGTTCTTC
few | NA | TRBJ1-5 | TRBV12-3/TRBV12-4 | CASSFKGTGYIGQPQHF | TGTGCCAGCAGTTTCAAAGGGACCGGGTATATCGGTCAGCCCCAGCATTTT
many | NA | TRBJ2-5 | TRBV18 | CASSRGSRETQYF | TGTGCCAGCTCACGCGGCAGCAGGGAGACCCAGTACTTC
NA | TRBD2 | TRBJ2-2 | TRBV4-3 | CASSQEGRGGNTGELFF | TGCGCCAGCAGCCAAGAAGGGAGGGGAGGGAACACCGGGGAGCTGTTTTTT
NA | NA | TRBJ2-1 | TRBV5-1 | CASSLGSLANEQFF | TGCGCCAGCAGTTTAGGGAGTTTGGCCAATGAGCAGTTCTTC
many | NA | TRBJ2-4 | TRBV5-6 | CASSLTQTIKNIQYF | TGTGCCAGCAGCTTGACACAGACGATAAAAAACATTCAGTACTTC
many | NA | TRBJ2-5 | TRBV24-1 | CATSDGSSGSYQETQYF | TGTGCCACCAGTGATGGCTCTTCAGGATCGTACCAAGAGACCCAGTACTTC
many | TRBD2 | TRBJ2-5 | TRBV12-3/TRBV12-4 | CASSLQAGAQTQYF | TGTGCCAGCAGTTTACAAGCGGGGGCACAGACCCAGTACTTC
NA | NA | TRBJ1-1 | TRBV2 | CASSSPNNRDEAFF | TGTGCCAGCAGTTCGCCAAATAATCGGGATGAAGCTTTCTTT
many | NA | TRBJ1-5 | TRBV7-8 | CASSFRGGQPQHF | TGTGCCAGCAGCTTTCGGGGAGGTCAGCCCCAGCATTTT
many | NA | TRBJ2-3 | TRBV7-2 | CASSRIQGRIYTDTQYF | TGTGCCAGCAGTCGTATTCAGGGGAGGATTTACACAGATACGCAGTATTTT
many | TRBD2 | TRBJ2-1 | TRBV4-2 | CASSRNLAGADNEQFF | TGTGCCAGCAGCCGAAACCTAGCGGGGGCGGACAATGAGCAGTTCTTC
few | NA | TRBJ2-1 | TRBV5-1 | CASSLGRTPYNEQFF | TGCGCCAGCAGCTTGGGACGGACCCCCTACAATGAGCAGTTCTTC
NA | TRBD2 | TRBJ2-3 | TRBV6-1 | CASRRGAPGLVQFVQYF | TGTGCCAGCAGGCGGGGGGCTCCGGGACTAGTACAGTTTGTGCAGTATTTT
NA | NA | TRBJ2-7 | TRBV15 | CATSHDRYEQYF | TGTGCCACCAGCCATGACCGCTACGAGCAGTACTTC
many | TRBD1 | TRBJ2-2 | TRBV7-2 | CASSFGTGTTGELFF | TGTGCCAGCAGCTTCGGGACAGGGACTACCGGGGAGCTGTTTTTT
NA | NA | TRBJ1-1 | TRBV12-3/TRBV12-4 | CAGNTAGPRTEAFF | TGTGCCGGTAATACGGCGGGGCCGAGGACTGAAGCTTTCTTT
few | NA | TRBJ1-1 | TRBV20-1 | CSAVNLGGDTEAFF | TGCAGTGCTGTCAACCTTGGGGGAGACACTGAAGCTTTCTTT
many | TRBD1 | TRBJ2-7 | TRBV5-5 | CASSQAGQGYEQYF | TGTGCCAGCAGCCAGGCTGGACAGGGCTACGAGCAGTACTTC
few | NA | TRBJ2-7 | TRBV12-3/TRBV12-4 | CASSSAGSEQYF | TGTGCCAGCAGTTCAGCAGGGAGCGAGCAGTACTTC
few | TRBD1 | TRBJ1-2 | TRBV6-5 | CASSPPLGQGQVYGYTF | TGTGCCAGCAGCCCCCCCCTCGGACAGGGGCAGGTCTATGGCTACACCTTC
NA | NA | TRBJ1-6 | TRBV9 | CASSRGRNSPLHF | TGTGCCAGCAGCAGGGGTAGGAATTCACCCCTCCACTTT
NA | TRBD2 | TRBJ2-5 | TRBV5-4 | CASSFPRGEEETRYF | TGTGCCAGCAGCTTTCCGCGGGGGGAGGAAGAGACCCGGTACTTC
many | NA | TRBJ2-3 | TRBV9 | CASSPQRTAQYF | TGTGCCAGCAGCCCCCAGCGGACCGCGCAGTATTTT
NA | TRBD1 | TRBJ1-3 | TRBV5-1 | CASSPQTGDANTIYF | TGCGCCAGCAGCCCGCAGACAGGGGATGCAAACACCATATATTTT
many | TRBD1 | TRBJ1-3 | TRBV6-2/TRBV6-3 | CASRRPGQITGNTIYF | TGTGCCAGCAGGCGTCCGGGACAGATTACTGGAAACACCATATATTTT
many | TRBD1 | TRBJ1-1 | TRBV7-3 | CASSSAPYRGRGTEAFF | TGTGCCAGCAGCTCTGCACCTTACAGGGGGAGAGGCACTGAAGCTTTCTTT
NA | NA | TRBJ2-7 | TRBV12-3/TRBV12-4 | CASSLRLGDEQYF | TGTGCCAGCAGTTTACGTTTGGGGGACGAGCAGTACTTC
NA | NA | TRBJ1-1 | TRBV18 | CASSPIDQGATEAFF | TGTGCCAGCTCACCTATAGACCAGGGTGCCACTGAAGCTTTCTTT
NA | TRBD2 | TRBJ2-1 | TRBV9 | CASSARGRGGYNEQFF | TGTGCCAGCAGCGCCAGAGGACGGGGGGGCTACAATGAGCAGTTCTTC
many | TRBD1 | TRBJ2-5 | TRBV4-2 | CASSSDREGRETQYF | TGTGCCAGCAGTTCGGACAGGGAAGGACGAGAGACCCAGTACTTC
many | NA | TRBJ1-1 | TRBV6-6 | CASSYSGVTEAFF | TGTGCCAGCAGTTACTCAGGGGTGACTGAAGCTTTCTTT
few | NA | TRBJ1-5 | TRBV19 | CASSIGMLRGRYSNQLQHF | TGTGCCAGTAGTATTGGTATGCTCAGGGGAAGATATAGCAATCAGCTCCAGCATTTT
NA | TRBD1 | TRBJ1-1 | TRBV6-6 | CASTTGVNTEAFF | TGTGCCAGCACGACAGGGGTGAACACTGAAGCTTTCTTT
few | NA | TRBJ2-3 | TRBV7-2 | CASSLSFLDTQYF | TGTGCCAGCAGCTTATCCTTTCTGGATACGCAGTATTTT
many | NA | TRBJ1-1 | TRBV7-8 | CASSLGRVGDTEAFF | TGTGCCAGCAGCCTAGGCAGGGTAGGGGACACTGAAGCTTTCTTT
NA | NA | TRBJ2-5 | TRBV5-4 | CASSSGTQNQETQYF | TGTGCCAGCAGCTCCGGGACCCAGAACCAAGAGACCCAGTACTTC
few | TRBD2 | TRBJ2-2 | TRBV5-4 | CASSLAAGEITGELFF | TGTGCCAGCAGCTTGGCAGCGGGGGAGATCACCGGGGAGCTGTTTTTT
few | NA | TRBJ1-5 | TRBV12-3/TRBV12-4 | CASSFSGGDQPQHF | TGTGCCAGCAGTTTCTCGGGGGGAGATCAGCCCCAGCATTTT
many | NA | TRBJ2-5 | TRBV5-4 | CASSLDQGTETQYF | TGTGCCAGCAGCTTGGATCAGGGGACGGAGACCCAGTACTTC
NA | NA | TRBJ1-6 | TRBV6-5 | CASSSRGQNSPLHF | TGTGCCAGCAGTTCCAGGGGCCAAAATTCACCCCTCCACTTT